The clone carrying this T cell receptor (beta chain) has only one observation. Generated by immunoSEQ multiplex PCR, the TCRdb table keeps only in-frame clones and is missing some. The table shows approximately 300,000 clones, with about nine tenths occurring only once. The sample is drawn from a study of blood T cell repertoires in COVID-19. Study in general: Nucleic acid was either cDNA or gDNA, and it came from T cells, B-cell-depleted T cells, or PBMCs.

The TCR originated in a woman between 45 and 65 years old who had recovered from COVID-19. Sequenced sample: peripheral blood.

The CDR3 loop is CASSRTELYGYTF. CDR3 in DNA: TGTGCCAGCAGCCGGACAGAGCTCTATGGCTACACCTTC. The genes are TRBV27 and TRBJ1-2; D is perhaps TRBD1 (6 bases). Trimming cost V 6 bases and J 4 bases, with 12 bases left between them. Germline V gene sequence: CDR1 MNHEY, CDR2 SMNVEV (reference sequence). The CDR3 consists of 13 residues.